This entry describes one TCR beta chain. The antigen remains undetermined. Trimming at V came to 7 bases and at J to 2 bases, leaving 4 bases not matched to a gene. This CDR3 has 14 residues. Per germline, CDR1 MNHNS and CDR2 SASEGT. This specimen belongs to a study of CD8+CD57+ T cells in acquired aplastic anemia. At the level of the study: Sorted cells (CD4+ and CD8+) yielded DNA amounts that averaged approximately 3 ug.

Study-level points and caveats: The study identified twenty-nine CD8+ CDR3 sequences shared by patients and controls. Any difference that existed in CD8+ Simpson's diversity between patients and controls was not significant.

All sequencing subjects had displayed CD8+CD57+ cell expansion on flow cytometry. The patients, all of them, had severe acquired aplastic anemia. TCR beta VDJ combinations and CDR3 sequences were profiled from genomic DNA. TCRdb reprocessed the reads with MiXCR, giving one entry per CDR3 protein. The sample holds fewer than 85,000 distinct CDR3 sequences; roughly three quarters are singletons and the top ten take roughly 80%. This receptor was taken from a human donor with aplastic anemia. Material for sequencing was sorted CD4+, CD8+, or CD8+CD57+ T cells (not recorded which) from PBMCs. The V and J genes are TRBV6-1 and TRBJ2-2; 7 nucleotides align to TRBD2. CDR3 sequence: CASIRTRNTGELFF. The CDR3 region has the DNA TGTGCCAGCATTAGGACTAGAAACACCGGGGAGCTGTTTTTT.